The source of this T cell receptor (beta chain) is a study of cytomegalovirus exposure and HLA in healthy donors. Amplification used 60 Vbeta primers and 13 Jbeta primers. Profiled with immunoSEQ multiplex PCR; TCRdb holds only in-frame clones, not every one. The sample lists about 160,000 clones; nearly 80% were seen once. Looked up from germline, CDR1 is MNHEY and CDR2 is SVGAGI. The CDR3 runs to 16 residues. With 6 bases clipped from V and 4 bases from J, the junction kept 11 bases outside the gene matches. The TCR comes from a woman in her fifties or sixties in good health and CMV-seropositive. The sample consisted of PBMCs. The chain employs TRBV6-5 and TRBJ1-4, with 7 bases identical to TRBD1. Here the CDR3 reads CASRYNAGTVNEKLFF. The CDR3 coding sequence is TGTGCCAGCAGGTACAACGCCGGGACAGTTAATGAAAAACTGTTTTTT.